This entry lists 22 T cell receptor beta chains sequenced from one sample in a study of T cells in localized non-small cell lung cancer. Sequencing used immunoSEQ multiplex PCR; TCRdb keeps in-frame clones, though not all of them. Of 53,000 or so clones in the sample, about 89% are singletons; the top ten hold 15% to 20%. Material: peripheral blood, obtained before any cancer treatment. The receptors originated from a man aged 35 to 70 with stage I lung adenocarcinoma.

V gene TRBV6-1 combines with J gene TRBJ2-3, with D unresolved. V lost 4 bases and J 2 bases, leaving 13 bases between the germline ends. The CDR3 has 15 amino acids. Germline CDR1 reads MNHNS; CDR2 reads SASEGT. CDR3: CASSVVLYNTDTQYF. CDR3 bases: TGTGCCAGCAGTGTGGTCCTATACAACACAGATACGCAGTATTTT.

The chain employs TRBV4-2 and TRBJ1-1, with D uncertain. V dropped 0 bases and J dropped 7 bases, with 6 bases sitting between them. In germline, CDR1 is LGHNA, CDR2 YNFKEQ. The CDR3 extends over 12 amino acids. For the CDR3, the DNA is TGTGCCAGCAGCCAAGACCAGTATGAAGCTTTCTTT. This codes for CASSQDQYEAFF.

The CDR3 region has the DNA TGTGCCAGCAGCTTAGCCCAGGGAGGCTACAATGAGCAGTTCTTC. The encoded protein is CASSLAQGGYNEQFF. This chain connects TRBV7-2 to TRBJ2-1, with TRBD2 as a possible D gene (6 bases). Trimming took off 0 bases at V and 3 bases at J, with 9 bases between the two ends. In germline, CDR1 is SGHTA, CDR2 FQGNSA. The CDR3 sequence is 15 residues long.

V is TRBV7-2 and J is TRBJ2-2, with D tentatively TRBD1 or TRBD2 (5 bases each). The CDR3 runs 16 residues. Deletions cut 5 bases from V and 3 bases from J, with 16 bases between. In germline, CDR1 is SGHTA, CDR2 FQGNSA. The CDR3 region is CASSPLDGTYTGELFF. CDR3 sequence (DNA): TGTGCCAGCAGCCCCCTTGACGGGACCTACACCGGGGAGCTGTTTTTT.

J is TRBJ2-1 and V is TRBV7-3, with D unresolved. Trimming left V 4 bases short and J 3 bases short, with 4 bases between. The CDR3 totals 12 residues. Germline V gene lookup returns CDR1 SGHTA and CDR2 FQGTGA. The DNA of the CDR3 is TGTGCCAGCAGCTCCATCTACAATGAGCAGTTCTTC. Translated: CASSSIYNEQFF.

The chain has TRBV28 and TRBJ1-2; TRBD1 might be the D (5 bases). Trimming removed 6 bases from V and 4 bases from J, with 12 bases in between. The CDR3 is 13 residues long. Looked up from germline, CDR1 is MDHEN and CDR2 is SYDVKM. The CDR3 is CASRRGTAYGYTF. The DNA of the CDR3 is TGTGCCAGCAGGCGCGGGACGGCCTATGGCTACACCTTC.

The chain employs TRBV6-5 and TRBJ2-5; unclear D gene. The CDR3 totals 12 residues. The germline V and J ends were trimmed by 4 bases and 2 bases, with 5 bases remaining between them. CDR1 is MNHEY and CDR2 is SVGAGI in the germline V gene. This CDR3 reads CASSSRQETQYF. CDR3 in DNA: TGTGCCAGCAGTTCCAGGCAAGAGACCCAGTACTTC.

The genes are TRBV5-8 and TRBJ1-2, with D perhaps TRBD1 (5 bases). V lost 4 bases, J lost 9 bases, and 16 bases lay in between. This CDR3 has 13 residues. The germline gives CDR1 SGHTS, CDR2 YDEGEE. CDR3 loop: CASSKGEGRSYTF. The CDR3 bases are TGTGCCAGCAGCAAAGGCGAGGGGAGGAGCTACACCTTC.

CDR3 DNA sequence: TGTGCCAGCAGCCTCCTCCCACAGGGCGAGCAGTTCTTC. Amino acids: CASSLLPQGEQFF. The rearrangement joins TRBV5-4 to TRBJ2-1; tentative D call: TRBD1 (6 bases). Trimming left V 4 bases short and J 10 bases short, with 15 bases between. Germline V gene lookup returns CDR1 SGHNT and CDR2 YYREEE (reference sequence). The CDR3 has 13 residues.

The genes are TRBV5-1 and TRBJ2-7; TRBD1 or TRBD2 may be the D gene (5 bases each). Germline-derived CDR1 and CDR2 are SGHRS and YFSETQ. Between the trimmed V and J ends, which lost 1 base and 2 bases, there was a span of 7 bases. CDR3 size: 13 residues. As DNA, the CDR3 is TGCGCCAGCAGCTTGTTGGGGGCCTACGAGCAGTACTTC. Its protein product is CASSLLGAYEQYF. Complete variable domain (other parts from reference TRBV5-1 and TRBJ2-7): KAGVTQTPRYLIKTRGQQVTLSCSPISGHRSVSWYQQTPGQGLQFLFEYFSETQRNKGNFPGRFSGRQFSNSRSEMNVSTLELGDSALYLCASSLLGAYEQYFGPGTRLTVT.

The genes are TRBV6-1 and TRBJ2-7; 7 bases are shared with TRBD2. CDR1 and CDR2 from the germline V gene are MNHNS and SASEGT. The trim removed 8 bases at V and 3 bases at J, leaving 4 bases unmatched. The CDR3 totals 12 residues. The CDR3 DNA reads as TGTGCCAGCGGTGGGGAGGGCTACGAGCAGTACTTC. This gives the protein CASGGEGYEQYF.

The chain couples TRBV9 to TRBJ2-5, with TRBD2 identical over 13 bases. The J call is uncertain, as TRBJ2-7 better fits the DNA end. This CDR3 spans 15 amino acids. Germline values: CDR1 SGDLS, CDR2 YYNGEE. The CDR3 protein is CASSPGLAGALEQYF. The CDR3 DNA follows: TGTGCCAGCAGCCCTGGACTAGCGGGAGCCCTCGAGCAGTACTTC.

CDR3 in DNA: TGTGCCAGCAGCTTGATGCAGGGGAAACAGTTCTTC. Amino acids: CASSLMQGKQFF. The chain recombines TRBV5-6 with TRBJ2-1, with a possible D match to TRBD1 (6 bases). V was cut by 1 base and J by 13 bases, with 12 bases left in between. The CDR3 runs 12 residues. Germline CDR1 is SGHDT and CDR2 is YYEEEE.

The rearrangement uses TRBV27 and TRBJ2-3; TRBD2 matches 11 bases. The CDR3 totals 15 residues. Germline V gene data show CDR1 as MNHEY and CDR2 as SMNVEV (reference sequence). J was trimmed by 4 bases and V by 5 bases; bases with no gene match: 5. The CDR3: CASSNRLAGPDTQYF. The CDR3 coding sequence is TGTGCCAGCAGTAATAGACTAGCGGGGCCAGATACGCAGTATTTT.

The J gene is TRBJ2-5, the V gene TRBV9; the match to TRBD2 covers 8 bases. This CDR3 region has 13 residues. Germline trimming cut 4 bases from V and 5 bases from J; bases unmatched to any gene: 4. Germline V gene data show CDR1 as SGDLS and CDR2 as YYNGEE. The CDR3, as DNA: TGTGCCAGCAGCCTAAGCGGGAGTGAGACCCAGTACTTC. Its protein product is CASSLSGSETQYF. Full variable domain (outside the CDR3, taken from reference TRBV9 and TRBJ2-5): DSGVTQTPKHLITATGQRVTLRCSPRSGDLSVYWYQQSLDQGLQFLIQYYNGEERAKGNILERFSAQQFPDLHSELNLSSLELGDSALYFCASSLSGSETQYFGPGTRLLVL.

The CDR3 loop is CSVATSGPYNEQFF. The CDR3, as DNA: TGCAGCGTTGCGACTAGCGGACCCTACAATGAGCAGTTCTTC. This chain links TRBV29-1 with TRBJ2-1, with 9 bases aligning to TRBD2. CDR1 is SQVTM and CDR2 is ANQGSEA in the germline V gene. The V segment lost 4 bases and the J segment 2 bases; nucleotides outside the gene matches: 3. The CDR3 loop spans 14 amino acids.

V usage is TRBV19 and J usage is TRBJ2-2, with D unresolved. The CDR3 runs 12 residues. Trimming pared 7 bases from V and 4 bases from J, leaving 7 bases between. Germline CDR1 is LNHDA and CDR2 is SQIVND (reference sequence). CDR3: CASKDPTGELFF. The DNA for the CDR3 is TGTGCCAGTAAAGACCCCACCGGGGAGCTGTTTTTT.

The chain combines TRBV5-6 with TRBJ1-2; possible D gene TRBD1, 5 bases. This CDR3 is 13 amino acids long. CDR1 and CDR2 (germline): SGHDT, YYEEEE. The V gene lost 0 bases and the J gene lost 2 bases, with 5 bases spanning the gap. CDR3 DNA: TGTGCCAGCAGCTTGGCAGGGAACTATGGCTACACCTTC. Translating gives CASSLAGNYGYTF.

The V call is TRBV7-3, the J call TRBJ2-1; perhaps D is TRBD1 or TRBD2 (5 bases each). CDR3 length equals 17 residues. Trimming shortened V by 5 bases and J by 7 bases, and 24 bases separated the two germline ends. Germline CDR1 reads SGHTA; CDR2 reads FQGTGA. The CDR3 DNA reads as TGTGCCAGCAGCCCTTTCCCACCGGGACGGAAGCGTAATGAGCAGTTCTTC. Translating it yields CASSPFPPGRKRNEQFF.

In its sample, this clone was seen once. The chain employs TRBV28 and TRBJ2-7; 7 nucleotides align to TRBD1. CDR3 length: 14 residues. Germline values: CDR1 MDHEN, CDR2 SYDVKM. Trimming at V came to 4 bases and at J to 2 bases, leaving 5 bases not matched to a gene. The chain's CDR3 is CASSYRGLTYEQYF. The CDR3, as DNA: TGTGCCAGCAGTTACAGGGGCTTAACCTACGAGCAGTACTTC.

For this clone: The sample holds other DNA sequences that translate to the same CDR3. The chain couples TRBV19 to TRBJ1-1; D is unclear. The V and J ends lost 1 base and 1 base respectively, with 7 bases between them. CDR3 size: 14 residues. Germline lookup yields CDR1 LNHDA and CDR2 SQIVND (reference sequence). The CDR3 here is CASSIGRGNTEAFF. For the CDR3, the DNA is TGTGCCAGTAGTATAGGGCGGGGGAACACTGAAGCTTTCTTT.

This clone occurred a few times. The chain employs TRBV18 and TRBJ2-3; perhaps TRBD1 as D (5 bases). Looked up from germline, CDR1 is KGHSH and CDR2 is LQKENI. The CDR3 sequence is 16 residues long. V was pared by 0 bases and J by 0 bases, with 10 bases between. The CDR3, as DNA: TGTGCCAGCTCACCACCGTCGACAGCTAGCACAGATACGCAGTATTTT. This translates into CASSPPSTASTDTQYF.